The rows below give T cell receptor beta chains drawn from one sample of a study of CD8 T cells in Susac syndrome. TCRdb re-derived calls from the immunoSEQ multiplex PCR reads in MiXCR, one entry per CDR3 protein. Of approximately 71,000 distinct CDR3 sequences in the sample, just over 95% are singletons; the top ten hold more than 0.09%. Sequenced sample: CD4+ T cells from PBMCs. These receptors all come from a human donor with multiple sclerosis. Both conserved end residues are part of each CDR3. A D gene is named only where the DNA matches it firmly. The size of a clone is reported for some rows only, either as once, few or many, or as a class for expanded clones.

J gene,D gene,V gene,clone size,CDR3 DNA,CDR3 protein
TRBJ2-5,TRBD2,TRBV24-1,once,TGTGCCACCAGTGAGTCGGGGGGGCCTTTCGTGGAGACCCAGTACTTC,CATSESGGPFVETQYF
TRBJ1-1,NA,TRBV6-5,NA,TGTGCCAGCAGTGGACAGCAATACACTGAAGCTTTCTTT,CASSGQQYTEAFF
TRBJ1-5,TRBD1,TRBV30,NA,TGTGCCTGGAGCCCGGGACAGGGGTATCAGCCCCAGCATTTT,CAWSPGQGYQPQHF
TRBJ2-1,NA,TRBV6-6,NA,TGTGCCAGCCACCCGGACTCGGTTTACAATGAGCAGTTCTTC,CASHPDSVYNEQFF
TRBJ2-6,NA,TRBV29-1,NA,TGCAGCGTTGGTGAATTTGGGGCCAACGTCCTGACTTTC,CSVGEFGANVLTF
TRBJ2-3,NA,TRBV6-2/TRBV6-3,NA,TGTGCCAGCAGTTACTCCATAGCGAGGGGGGTAAGCACAGATACGCAGTATTTT,CASSYSIARGVSTDTQYF
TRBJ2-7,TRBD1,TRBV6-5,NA,TGTGCCAGCAGTTACTCTACAGGGGCGTCCTACGAGCAGTACTTC,CASSYSTGASYEQYF
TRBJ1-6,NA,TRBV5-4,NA,TGTGCCAGCAGCTTGGAATTAGGGGTCGGTTCACCCCTCCACTTT,CASSLELGVGSPLHF
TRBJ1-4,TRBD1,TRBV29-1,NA,TGCAGCGCTGGCGGACAGGGGAATGAAAAACTGTTTTTT,CSAGGQGNEKLFF
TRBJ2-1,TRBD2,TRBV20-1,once,TGCAGTGCTGGGGAGGGTGGTTACAATGAGCAGTTCTTC,CSAGEGGYNEQFF
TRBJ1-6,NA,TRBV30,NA,TGTGCCTGGAGCGCTAGAGGGATAGCCTTGAGCTCCTATAATTCACCCCTCCACTTT,CAWSARGIALSSYNSPLHF